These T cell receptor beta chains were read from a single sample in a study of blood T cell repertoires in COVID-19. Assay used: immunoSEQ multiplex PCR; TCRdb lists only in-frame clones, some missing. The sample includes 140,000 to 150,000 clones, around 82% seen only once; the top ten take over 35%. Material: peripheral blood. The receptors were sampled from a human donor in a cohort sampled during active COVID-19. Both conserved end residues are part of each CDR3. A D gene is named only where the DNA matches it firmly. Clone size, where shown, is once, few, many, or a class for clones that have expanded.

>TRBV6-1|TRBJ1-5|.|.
TGTGCCAGCAGTGAAGGACAGCTCAATCAGCCCCAGCATTTT
CASSEGQLNQPQHF
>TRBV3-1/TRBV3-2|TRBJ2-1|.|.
TGTGCCAGCAGCGCAAAGAGGGTTGCGTACAATGAGCAGTTCTTC
CASSAKRVAYNEQFF
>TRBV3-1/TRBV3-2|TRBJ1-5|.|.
TGTGCCAGCAGCTTTGGACGGTCAGGGTCTAGACAGCCCCAGCATTTT
CASSFGRSGSRQPQHF
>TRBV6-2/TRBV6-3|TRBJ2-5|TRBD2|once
TGTGCCAGCAGCCTCGGACTAGCGGAGGGGCAAGAGACCCAGTACTTC
CASSLGLAEGQETQYF
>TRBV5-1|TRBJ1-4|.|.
TGCGCCAGCAGCTTGAATGTACAGGGCAATAATGAAAAACTGTTTTTT
CASSLNVQGNNEKLFF
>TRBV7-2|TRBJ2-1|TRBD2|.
TGTGCCAGCAGCTTTTCTGGGACTAGCGTTAATGAGCAGTTCTTC
CASSFSGTSVNEQFF
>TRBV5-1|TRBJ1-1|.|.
TGCGCCAGCAGCCCACGGGGGGCGCGGAACACTGAAGCTTTCTTT
CASSPRGARNTEAFF
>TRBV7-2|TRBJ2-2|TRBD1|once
TGTGCCAGCAGCTCAGGTCCCGGGACAGTTACCGGGGAGCTGTTTTTT
CASSSGPGTVTGELFF
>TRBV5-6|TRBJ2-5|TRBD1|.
TGTGCCAGCATCAACACCGGGACAGGGGACTTTCAAGAGACCCAGTACTTC
CASINTGTGDFQETQYF
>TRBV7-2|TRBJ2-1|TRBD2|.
TGTGCCAGCAGTCCAGGGACTAGCGGGAGAGGGGTGCAGTTCTTC
CASSPGTSGRGVQFF
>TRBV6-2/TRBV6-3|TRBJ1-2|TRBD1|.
TGTGCCAGCAGTGGGGACAGGGCCTATGGCTACACCTTC
CASSGDRAYGYTF
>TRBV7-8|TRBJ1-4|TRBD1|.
TGTGCCAGCAGCTTTCCCTACCTGGACAGGGGTATTCCAACTAATGAAAAACTGTTTTTT
CASSFPYLDRGIPTNEKLFF
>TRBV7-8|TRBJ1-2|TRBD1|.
TGTGCCAGCAGCCAACCCGGGACAGGGGTTGGCTACACCTTC
CASSQPGTGVGYTF
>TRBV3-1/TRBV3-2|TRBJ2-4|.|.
TGTGCCAGCAGCCAAGATGTCAGGGATAAAAACATTCAGTACTTC
CASSQDVRDKNIQYF
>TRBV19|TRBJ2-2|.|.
TGTGCCAGTAGTATAGATATGGCGGCGAACACCGGGGAGCTGTTTTTT
CASSIDMAANTGELFF
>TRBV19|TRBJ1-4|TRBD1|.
TGTGCCAGTACCAAAAGCAGGGGGAATAATGAAAAACTGTTTTTT
CASTKSRGNNEKLFF
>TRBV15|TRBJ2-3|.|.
TGTGCCACCAGCAGAGGCGCAGGGAAGGAGAGAGATACGCAGTATTTT
CATSRGAGKERDTQYF
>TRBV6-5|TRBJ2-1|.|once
TGTGCCAGCAGCAAGCAGCGGCAATTTGAGCAGTTCTTC
CASSKQRQFEQFF
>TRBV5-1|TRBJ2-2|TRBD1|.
TGCGCCAGCAGTCGGGACAGCCTCCCAACCGGGGAGCTGTTTTTT
CASSRDSLPTGELFF
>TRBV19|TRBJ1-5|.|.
TGTGCCAGTAGTATTAGCGGCAATCAGCCCCAGCATTTT
CASSISGNQPQHF
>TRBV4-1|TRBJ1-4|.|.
TGCGCCAGCAGCCCGGACAGAGTTTCTAATGAAAAACTGTTTTTT
CASSPDRVSNEKLFF
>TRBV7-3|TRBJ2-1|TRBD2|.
TGTGCCAGCAGCTTAACGGCTAGCGGGAGGGCCATGGATGAGCAGTTCTTC
CASSLTASGRAMDEQFF
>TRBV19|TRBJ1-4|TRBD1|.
TGTGCCAGTAGTAAGGACAGGGAGGAAAAACTGTTTTTT
CASSKDREEKLFF
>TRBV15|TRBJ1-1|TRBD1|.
TGTGCCACCAGCCCACGGACAGGGAAGAACACTGAAGCTTTCTTT
CATSPRTGKNTEAFF
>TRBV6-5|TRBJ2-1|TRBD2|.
TGTGCCAGTTCCAAGCGGGAGGTGTACAATGAGCAGTTCTTC
CASSKREVYNEQFF
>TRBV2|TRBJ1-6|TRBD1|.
TGTGCCAGCAGTCAGACAGGGGGAGGATCACCCCTCCACTTT
CASSQTGGGSPLHF
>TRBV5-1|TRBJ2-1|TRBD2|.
TGCGCCAGCAGCTTGGTGGGGACTAGCGGTTACAATGAGCAGTTCTTC
CASSLVGTSGYNEQFF
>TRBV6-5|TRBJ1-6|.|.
TGTGCCAGCAGCCCACCCCAGGGAAATAATTCACCCCTCCACTTT
CASSPPQGNNSPLHF
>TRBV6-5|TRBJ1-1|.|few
TGTGCCAGCACCCTGCGCCCTGAGCGATGCACTGAAGCTTTCTTT
CASTLRPERCTEAFF
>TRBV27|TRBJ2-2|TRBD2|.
TGTGCCAGCAGTTTTTCGCGGGAGACCGGGGAGCTGTTTTTT
CASSFSRETGELFF
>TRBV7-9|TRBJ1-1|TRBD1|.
TGTGCCAGCAGCCCTCAGACAGGGGCCACTGAAGCTTTCTTT
CASSPQTGATEAFF
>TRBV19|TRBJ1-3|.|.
TGTGCCAGTAGTCATGACAGTACGGCTGGAAACACCATATATTTT
CASSHDSTAGNTIYF
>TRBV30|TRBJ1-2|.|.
TGTGCCTGGAGTCCTGCGGGACTACATGGCTACACCTTC
CAWSPAGLHGYTF
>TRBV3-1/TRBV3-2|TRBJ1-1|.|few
TGTGCCAGCAGCCAAGATCGTAGGACAGCGAACACTGAAGCTTTCTTT
CASSQDRRTANTEAFF
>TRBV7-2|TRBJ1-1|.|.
TGTGCCAGCAGCTCAAGCCGACGGGGAAACACTGAAGCTTTCTTT
CASSSSRRGNTEAFF
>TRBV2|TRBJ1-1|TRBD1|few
TGTGCCAGCAGGGGACAGCGCCTCGGGAACACTGAAGCTTTCTTT
CASRGQRLGNTEAFF
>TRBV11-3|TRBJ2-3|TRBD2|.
TGTGCCAGCAGCTTAGATCGACTAGCGGGAGGAGCAGATACGCAGTATTTT
CASSLDRLAGGADTQYF
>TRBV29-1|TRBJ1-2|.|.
TGCAGCGTGGGGGTAGGACAGAACGGCTACACCTTC
CSVGVGQNGYTF
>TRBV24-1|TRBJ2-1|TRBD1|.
TGTGCCACCAGTGATCCTACCACCGGGACAGGCTACAATGAGCAGTTCTTC
CATSDPTTGTGYNEQFF
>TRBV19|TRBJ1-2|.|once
TGTGCCAGTAGTCTCTCCCCCGCTAACTATGGCTACACCTTC
CASSLSPANYGYTF
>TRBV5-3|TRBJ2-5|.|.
TGTGCCAGAAGCCCGGACGGACGGGGGACCCAGTACTTC
CARSPDGRGTQYF
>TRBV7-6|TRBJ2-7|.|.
TGTGCCAGCAGCTTAACGGGTTCTATAGCGGTTTCCTACGAGCAGTACTTC
CASSLTGSIAVSYEQYF
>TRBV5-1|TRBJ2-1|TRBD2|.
TGCGCCAGCAGTGAGAATAGCGGGGCCAATGAGCAGTTCTTC
CASSENSGANEQFF
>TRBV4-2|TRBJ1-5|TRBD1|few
TGTGCCAGCAGCGACAGGGGGACTCAGCCCCAGCATTTT
CASSDRGTQPQHF
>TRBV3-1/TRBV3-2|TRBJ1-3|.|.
TGTGCCAGCAGCCTAGGATCGACAGTTCACTCTGGAAACACCATATATTTT
CASSLGSTVHSGNTIYF
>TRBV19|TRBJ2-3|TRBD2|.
TGTGCCAGTAGTACTAGCGGGTGGAGCACAGATACGCAGTATTTT
CASSTSGWSTDTQYF
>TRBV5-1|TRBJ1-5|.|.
TGCGCCAGCAGCGTGGACGGTACGGGTCAGCCCCAGCATTTT
CASSVDGTGQPQHF
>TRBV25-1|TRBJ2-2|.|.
TGTGCCAGCAGTGTACTAGACCCCGGGGAGCTGTTTTTT
CASSVLDPGELFF
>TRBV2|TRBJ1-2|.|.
TGTGCCAGCAGTGTGGGGGGTCTGGGCTACACCTTC
CASSVGGLGYTF